A single sample is the source of the 10 T cell receptor beta chains below, sequenced in a study of regulatory T cells in long-lasting Graves disease. The time point denotes: persistent/refractory GD, antithyroid drugs over 5 years with positive TRAb. The authors made the TCR library using RNA they extracted from PBMCs. TCR beta libraries were built with iRepertoire HTBI primers and Arm-PCR of CDR3 regions. MiXCR, run by TCRdb on the multiplex PCR reads, gives a single entry per CDR3 protein. There are about 400,000 distinct CDR3 sequences in the sample; less than 25% occur only once, and roughly 20% lies in the top ten. The sample in question was peripheral blood mononuclear cells (PBMCs), obtained when the disease was refractory, from a patient treated with antithyroid drugs. These receptors all stem from a female donor with Graves disease.

This clonotype was seen ten or more times. The CDR3 loop reads CASSRDLETQYF. The CDR3 DNA follows: TGTGCCAGCAGTCGGGACTTGGAGACCCAGTACTTC. V and J are TRBV6-1 and TRBJ2-5; a possible D gene is TRBD2 (6 bases). V dropped 5 bases and J dropped 5 bases, with 9 bases sitting between them. Germline CDR1 reads MNHNS; CDR2 reads SASEGT. CDR3 size: 12 residues.

The chain employs TRBV19 and TRBJ2-7, with 7 positions matching TRBD2. This CDR3 region has 15 residues. Unmatched junction bases numbered 9, after V lost 6 bases and J lost 1 base. In germline, CDR1 is LNHDA, CDR2 SQIVND (reference sequence). CDR3 protein: CASRITGEGSYEQYF. DNA for the CDR3: TGTGCCAGTAGGATAACGGGGGAGGGGTCCTACGAGCAGTACTTC.

The chain recombines TRBV6-1 with TRBJ2-4; D may match TRBD1 or TRBD2 (5 bases each). Germline loops: CDR1 MNHNS, CDR2 SASEGT. The CDR3 runs 17 residues. V was clipped by 7 bases and J by 0 bases, with 19 bases between them. The CDR3 sequence: CASTPSGLIIAKNIQYF. DNA of the CDR3: TGTGCCAGCACCCCGTCGGGGCTCATTATAGCCAAAAACATTCAGTACTTC.

The sample holds a few counts of this clonotype. The chain joins TRBV9 to TRBJ1-1, with 9 positions matching TRBD1. Germline CDR1 reads SGDLS; CDR2 reads YYNGEE. The CDR3 has 16 amino acids. The trim removed 4 bases at V and 4 bases at J, leaving 11 bases unmatched. Here the CDR3 DNA reads TGTGCCAGCAGCCGAGAGGACAGGGGATGGGGCACTGAAGCTTTCTTT. It specifies CASSREDRGWGTEAFF.

This clonotype was counted between two and nine times. The chain is built from TRBV5-1 and TRBJ2-7; D might be TRBD1 (5 bases). Germline CDR1 and CDR2: SGHRS and YFSETQ. This CDR3 has 14 residues. V lost 0 bases, J lost 7 bases, and 14 bases lay in between. The CDR3 loop reads CASSLEAAKGEQYF. The CDR3 DNA reads as TGCGCCAGCAGCTTGGAGGCAGCGAAGGGGGAGCAGTACTTC.

This clonotype occurred a few times. The J gene is TRBJ2-5, the V gene TRBV5-5; D gene uncertain. CDR1 SGHKS and CDR2 YYEKEE come from the germline V gene (reference sequence). This CDR3 comprises 13 residues. Trimming removed 0 bases from V and 5 bases from J, with 8 bases in between. CDR3: CASSLASRETQYF. DNA for the CDR3: TGTGCCAGCAGCTTGGCCTCCAGGGAGACCCAGTACTTC.

The chain combines TRBV7-2 with TRBJ2-5, with D possibly TRBD1 on 6 matching bases. This CDR3 comprises 16 residues. Germline lookup yields CDR1 SGHTA and CDR2 FQGNSA. V was cut by 5 bases and J by 5 bases, with 21 bases left in between. CDR3 in DNA: TGTGCCAGCAGCGAAGGTTCCAGGGGAGAGGGGGAGACCCAGTACTTC. As protein: CASSEGSRGEGETQYF.

The CDR3 spells CASSPKQETQYF. DNA of the CDR3: TGCGCCAGCAGCCCTAAACAAGAGACCCAGTACTTC. This sequence joins TRBV4-1 and TRBJ2-5, with unresolved D. This CDR3 contains 12 residues. The V gene's germline CDR1 is MGHRA and CDR2 YSYEKL. V gave up 4 bases and J gave up 2 bases, with 5 bases separating them.

This clonotype was seen a few times. The chain links TRBV7-9 to TRBJ2-4; D perhaps matches TRBD1 (6 bases). This CDR3 is 12 amino acids long. Trimming took 9 bases from V and 4 from J, leaving 10 bases between them. The V gene's germline CDR1 is SEHNR and CDR2 FQNEAQ (reference sequence). CDR3 DNA: TGTGCCAGTTTAGGACAGAAAAACATTCAGTACTTC. Its translation is CASLGQKNIQYF.

V gene TRBV6-2 or TRBV6-3 combines with J gene TRBJ2-3, with 7 nucleotides matching TRBD1. Trimming at V came to 2 bases and at J to 0 bases, leaving 2 bases not matched to a gene. Germline-derived CDR1 and CDR2 are MNHEY and SVGEGT. The CDR3 has 15 amino acids. The CDR3 sequence: CASSYGTASTDTQYF. CDR3 nucleotide sequence: TGTGCCAGCAGTTACGGGACAGCTAGCACAGATACGCAGTATTTT.